This TCR beta chain emerged from a study of neoadjuvant anti-PD-1 for oral cavity cancer (dated by TCRdb to about 2021). In terms of the full investigation: Patients mostly received three to four biweekly doses of nivolumab at 3 mg/kg before curative-intent surgical resection. Patients who did not progress were given a fourth nivolumab dose at about day 43 and had definitive surgical resection on days 50-56. The parent correlative cohort included around twelve patients, with an approximately 34% response rate. Under RECIST 1.1, patients with complete response, partial response or stable disease were classed as responders, and patients with progression were classed as non-responders.

Beyond this particular receptor, the publication reports: After neoadjuvant nivolumab, significantly higher T cell clonality (Gini index) was found within PBMCs in non-responders than in responders. Higher pretreatment blood Treg/Th17 ratios correlated with higher pretreatment blood TCRbeta clonality and lower post-treatment tumor TCRbeta clonality. The TCR analyses had only three patients in each response group, and the authors called for validation in larger cohorts.

The CDR3, from cysteine to phenylalanine, totals 11 residues. CDR3 DNA is the only sequence kept; it has 33 bases, read in frame from the first base. The germline ends are 5 bases apart after V is trimmed by 2 bases and J by 7 bases. The germline V gene sets CDR1 to MRHNA and CDR2 to SNTAGT. With respect to this clone: What antigen it recognizes has not been identified. Base qualities were left out, and no much larger clone turns up one base away.

For deep sequencing, each PBMC sample was run in six replicates, with libraries mostly built from 400 to 500 ng of input genomic DNA. The immunoSEQ hsTCRbeta kit was used to prepare TCRbeta libraries according to the manufacturer's instructions. The completed libraries were mixed into a single pool at 3 nM, then sequenced with an Illumina NovaSeq 6000 S4 flow cell. In the authors' own workflow: The immunoSEQ Analyzer handled quality control and preprocessing of the raw data. The analysis was restricted to productive rearrangements, with each unique CDR3 amino acid sequence defining a clonotype. Repertoire clonality was estimated as the Gini-Simpson index, which was calculated using the R package tcR. Student's t test was used to compare Gini indices, and Pearson correlation was used to assess associations with tumor size change. What TCRdb holds here is the immuneACCESS table cut down to in-frame rearrangements. Part of the clones is not present; checked against another copy, under half of the missing clones reflect an unresolved V gene, and the others are unexplained. The V and J calls and clone size were taken over from that table, and D and trimming were inferred from the DNA. The sample table lists more than 25,000 clones, 70% to 80% of them with a count of one. The ten largest clones add up to roughly 3.2% of the sample.

What this sample's time point label stands for: after neoadjuvant nivolumab, at surgical resection. None of the patients had received prior systemic or radiation treatment, and all were newly diagnosed with stage II-IVA oral cavity squamous cell carcinoma. Everyone in the cohort had locally advanced, HPV-negative oral cavity squamous cell carcinoma. Peripheral blood mononuclear cells were analyzed directly and were not maintained or expanded in culture. Samples came from a longitudinal correlative study of a single-arm phase II trial of neoadjuvant nivolumab in oral cavity squamous cell carcinoma. Subject-matched pre- and post-treatment PBMCs and tumors from three responders and three non-responders were subjected to genomic DNA-based TCRbeta sequencing. Peripheral blood mononuclear cells were collected before nivolumab treatment and again after treatment, at the time of surgery. The Maxwell RSC DNA from Cells kit was used to extract genomic DNA from PBMCs.

This chain joins TRBV6-4 to TRBJ1-2, with the D gene not confidently named. The sequencing used PBMCs, collected after nivolumab (anti-PD-1) treatment. The source of this sequence is a person between 40 and 85 years old with oral cavity squamous cell carcinoma. The CDR3 loop reads CASSDRVGYTF. At the DNA level, the sequence is TGTGCCAGCAGTGACAGGGTTGGCTACACCTTC.